The T cell receptor (beta chain) described here comes from a study of breast tumors, draining lymph nodes, adjacent tissues. Whole-study results and caveats: Compared with basal-like, luminal-like tumors shared significantly more repertoire with nontumor tissue. Tumors had less TCR diversity than lymph nodes, more than nontumor tissue. That most tumor T cells come from lymph nodes remained unproven. Findings are consistent with lymph node origin and intratumoral expansion of most tumor T cells.

Samples came from axillary lymph nodes draining the breast cancer. Ten or more counts support this clonotype. Its antigen is not identified. This CDR3 spans 15 amino acids. From germline, CDR1 is LNHDA and CDR2 SQIVND (reference sequence). Trimming stripped 5 bases from V and 3 bases from J, with 14 bases between. TCRdb reprocessed the multiplex PCR reads via MiXCR and lists one record per CDR3 protein. The sample shows roughly 220,000 distinct CDR3 sequences, around 35% of them seen only once. Sequencing was carried out using axillary lymph node tissue. The V call is TRBV19, the J call TRBJ1-5; D may be TRBD1 (5 bases). This TCR was sampled from a female donor with breast cancer. Some clones in this sample may be carry-over from other donors' samples. The CDR3 bases are TGTGCCAGTAGTCCCAGGCCAGGGAACAATCAGCCCCAGCATTTT. Protein product: CASSPRPGNNQPQHF. Based on the CDR3 plus reference TRBV19 and TRBJ1-5, the full variable domain is DGGITQSPKYLFRKEGQNVTLSCEQNLNHDAMYWYRQDPGQGLRLIYYSQIVNDFQKGDIAEGYSVSREKKESFPLTVTSAQKNPTAFYLCASSPRPGNNQPQHFGDGTRLSIL.